This passage covers 6 T cell receptor beta chains from one sample sequenced in a study of CD8+CD57+ T cells in acquired aplastic anemia. The study profiled TCR beta VDJ and CDR3 using genomic DNA as template. TCRdb re-called the reads with MiXCR, one entry per CDR3 protein. Among more than 100,000 distinct CDR3 sequences listed, 35% to 50% were seen once. The material sequenced was sorted CD4+, CD8+, or CD8+CD57+ T cells (not recorded which) from PBMCs. The receptor set was obtained from a human donor in good health, serving as a control.

This clonotype has at least ten counts. The chain links TRBV12-3 or TRBV12-4 to TRBJ1-2; a weak D match, TRBD1 (6 bases). Trimming cost V 3 bases and J 4 bases, with 12 bases left between them. There are 14 residues in the CDR3. CDR3 DNA sequence: TGTGCCAGCAGTTTCTCCGGGACACCCTATGGCTACACCTTC. Translating gives CASSFSGTPYGYTF.

This clonotype was seen a few times. V gene TRBV5-1 combines with J gene TRBJ1-6; a weak D match, TRBD1 (6 bases). CDR1 SGHRS and CDR2 YFSETQ come from the germline V gene. The CDR3 is made up of 17 amino acids. The V end lost 0 bases, the J end lost 2 bases, and 12 bases lay between the germline ends. CDR3 region: CASSLGTAIAYNSPLHF. CDR3 sequence (DNA): TGCGCCAGCAGCTTGGGGACAGCTATTGCCTATAATTCACCCCTCCACTTT. Variable domain in full (rest from reference TRBV5-1 and TRBJ1-6): KAGVTQTPRYLIKTRGQQVTLSCSPISGHRSVSWYQQTPGQGLQFLFEYFSETQRNKGNFPGRFSGRQFSNSRSEMNVSTLELGDSALYLCASSLGTAIAYNSPLHFGNGTRLTVT.

This rearrangement joins TRBV15 to TRBJ2-2; tentatively, D is TRBD2 (6 bases). Germline values: CDR1 LNHNV, CDR2 YYDKDF (reference sequence). Trimming stripped 1 base from V and 4 bases from J, with 7 bases between. This CDR3 is built from 14 residues. The CDR3 spells CATSRAGVTGELFF. DNA of the CDR3: TGTGCCACCAGCAGAGCGGGGGTCACCGGGGAGCTGTTTTTT.

The chain carries TRBV3-1 and TRBJ1-4, with 8 positions matching TRBD1. V gave up 2 bases and J gave up 8 bases; unmatched junction bases: 10. This CDR3 comprises 16 residues. Per the germline V gene, CDR1 is LGHDT and CDR2 is YNNKEL (reference sequence). The CDR3 sequence is CASSQFLTGAGEKLFF. The CDR3 DNA reads TGTGCCAGCAGCCAATTTTTGACAGGGGCGGGGGAAAAACTGTTTTTT.

The gene calls are TRBV11-2 and TRBJ2-3; 7 positions match TRBD2. Germline values: CDR1 SGHAT, CDR2 FQNNGV. The CDR3 has 17 amino acids. With V trimmed by 0 bases and J by 4 bases, 10 bases remained unmatched. CDR3: CASSLDPSGMGADTQYF. CDR3 coding DNA: TGTGCCAGCAGCTTAGATCCCAGCGGGATGGGGGCAGATACGCAGTATTTT.

This clonotype was seen more than once but under ten times. The J gene is TRBJ2-4, the V gene TRBV3-1; D is uncertain. Germline assignment: CDR1 LGHDT and CDR2 YNNKEL (reference sequence). Trimming stripped 3 bases from V and 2 bases from J, with 5 bases between. The CDR3 runs 13 residues. CDR3 nucleotides: TGTGCCAGCAGCCAGGGTTCCAAAAACATTCAGTACTTC. This gives the protein CASSQGSKNIQYF.